Listed below are T cell receptor beta chains from one sample, sequenced in a study of T cell responses to AZD1222 COVID-19 vaccine. Here immunoSEQ multiplex PCR was the method, and the copy in TCRdb shows in-frame clones only, minus some. The table includes 100,000 or so clones, around 90% detected once. Specimen: peripheral blood, collected 28 days after the second AZD1222 dose. These receptors were collected from an adult who received the AZD1222 COVID-19 vaccine. Each CDR3 is given with its conserved first and last residue. A D gene is named only where the DNA matches it firmly. Clone size is stated in some rows and not others, as once, few, many or a class when expanded.

J: TRBJ2-3; V: TRBV11-3; size: few; D: .; DNA: TGTGCCAGCAGCTTAGAAGCTCGCACAGATACGCAGTATTTT; CDR3: CASSLEARTDTQYF
J: TRBJ1-1; V: TRBV19; size: .; D: .; DNA: TGTGCCAGTAGTAGCACAGGGAGGAGGACTGAAGCTTTCTTT; CDR3: CASSSTGRRTEAFF
J: TRBJ2-2; V: TRBV11-2; size: .; D: .; DNA: TGTGCCAGCAGCCCTAGCGTCGGTCCCGGGGAGCTGTTTTTT; CDR3: CASSPSVGPGELFF
J: TRBJ2-3; V: TRBV15; size: .; D: TRBD2; DNA: TGTGCCACCAGCGTTACTAGCGGGGGCACAGATACGCAGTATTTT; CDR3: CATSVTSGGTDTQYF
J: TRBJ2-7; V: TRBV7-3; size: .; D: .; DNA: TGTGCCAGCAGCTTCACGGGGCAATCCTACGAGCAGTACTTC; CDR3: CASSFTGQSYEQYF
J: TRBJ1-5; V: TRBV19; size: .; D: .; DNA: TGTGCCAGTAGTATAGGCAGTCCTAATCAGCCCCAGCATTTT; CDR3: CASSIGSPNQPQHF
J: TRBJ1-1; V: TRBV15; size: .; D: .; DNA: TGTGCCAGTTTTGATGATCTTACGAACACTGAAGCTTTCTTT; CDR3: CASFDDLTNTEAFF
J: TRBJ2-7; V: TRBV2; size: once; D: TRBD2; DNA: TGTGCCAGCAGCCGGGACTACGGCCACGAGCAGTACTTC; CDR3: CASSRDYGHEQYF
J: TRBJ2-5; V: TRBV18; size: .; D: .; DNA: TGTGCCAGCTCACCCGTAGCGGAGACCCAGTACTTC; CDR3: CASSPVAETQYF
J: TRBJ1-1; V: TRBV5-1; size: .; D: .; DNA: TGCGCCAGCAGCTTGGCTCACTTGAACACTGAAGCTTTCTTT; CDR3: CASSLAHLNTEAFF
J: TRBJ2-7; V: TRBV2; size: .; D: TRBD1; DNA: TGTGCCAGCAGGGAGACAGGGGGCTACGAGCAGTACTTC; CDR3: CASRETGGYEQYF
J: TRBJ2-3; V: TRBV18; size: .; D: TRBD1; DNA: TGTGCCAGCTCACCCCAGGGGGCGCTTAGGGGCACAGATACGCAGTATTTT; CDR3: CASSPQGALRGTDTQYF
J: TRBJ2-7; V: TRBV7-2; size: .; D: TRBD1; DNA: TGTGCCAGCAGCTCACAACAGGGGTTATCAAGCGAGCAGTACTTC; CDR3: CASSSQQGLSSEQYF
J: TRBJ2-1; V: TRBV5-4; size: .; D: TRBD1; DNA: TGTGCTACCAACCCGGCCGGGACAGGGCTCTTCAATGAGCAGTTCTTC; CDR3: CATNPAGTGLFNEQFF
J: TRBJ2-1; V: TRBV19; size: .; D: .; DNA: TGTGCCAGTAGTATGATCCGGGACACCTCCTACAATGAGCAGTTCTTC; CDR3: CASSMIRDTSYNEQFF
J: TRBJ2-3; V: TRBV7-3; size: .; D: .; DNA: TGTGCCAGCAGCTTAGAGGCGGGACCTAGCACAGATACGCAGTATTTT; CDR3: CASSLEAGPSTDTQYF
J: TRBJ1-1; V: TRBV7-2; size: .; D: TRBD1; DNA: TGTGCCAGCAACCGACAGGGGGCCTACACTGAAGCTTTCTTT; CDR3: CASNRQGAYTEAFF
J: TRBJ1-4; V: TRBV28; size: .; D: .; DNA: TGTGCCAGCAGTCTTATAAGTTTGAGGGACGGGCAGGAAAAACTGTTTTTT; CDR3: CASSLISLRDGQEKLFF
J: TRBJ1-6; V: TRBV30; size: few; D: .; DNA: TGTGCCGGACGGGCGGGACGTGATAATTCACCCCTCCACTTT; CDR3: CAGRAGRDNSPLHF
J: TRBJ1-2; V: TRBV7-2; size: few; D: .; DNA: TGTGCCAGCAGCTTCAGGGAGGGCCTTAACTATGGCTACACCTTC; CDR3: CASSFREGLNYGYTF
J: TRBJ1-1; V: TRBV28; size: few; D: .; DNA: TGTGCCAGCAGTCCAGGACAGTCTCAAGTGCCTGAAGCTTTCTTT; CDR3: CASSPGQSQVPEAFF
J: TRBJ2-1; V: TRBV27; size: .; D: .; DNA: TGTGCCAGCAGTTTCCGGGGGCAATCCTACAATGAGCAGTTCTTC; CDR3: CASSFRGQSYNEQFF
J: TRBJ2-7; V: TRBV24-1; size: once; D: TRBD1; DNA: TGTGCCACCAGTGCCGGGACAGGGGGCTACGAGCAGTACTTC; CDR3: CATSAGTGGYEQYF
J: TRBJ2-1; V: TRBV29-1; size: .; D: .; DNA: TGCAGCGCCGGCCGGACGGAATCCTACAATGAGCAGTTCTTC; CDR3: CSAGRTESYNEQFF
J: TRBJ2-1; V: TRBV10-2; size: once; D: TRBD2; DNA: TGCGCCAGCAGCGACCCGAGGGAGGGCCGGAATGAGCAGTTCTTC; CDR3: CASSDPREGRNEQFF
J: TRBJ2-1; V: TRBV24-1; size: few; D: .; DNA: TGTGCCACCAGTGATTTATCGGGGGCCTACAATGAGCAGTTCTTC; CDR3: CATSDLSGAYNEQFF
J: TRBJ2-7; V: TRBV7-9; size: .; D: .; DNA: TGTGCCAGCAGCCCGCCAACCCCGGGAGAGCACGAATACGAGCAGTACTTC; CDR3: CASSPPTPGEHEYEQYF
J: TRBJ2-7; V: TRBV5-1; size: .; D: .; DNA: TGCGCCAGCAGCTTGACCAGGGGTTACGAGCAGTACTTC; CDR3: CASSLTRGYEQYF
J: TRBJ1-1; V: TRBV20-1; size: .; D: .; DNA: TGCAGTGCTAGTCGGCAGAGTGAAGCTTTCTTT; CDR3: CSASRQSEAFF
J: TRBJ2-3; V: TRBV4-3; size: .; D: TRBD1; DNA: TGCGCCAGCAGCCAAGAGGGGCCGGGACAGGGCACAGATACGCAGTATTTT; CDR3: CASSQEGPGQGTDTQYF
J: TRBJ1-5; V: TRBV2; size: .; D: TRBD1; DNA: TGTGCCAGCAGTGGAGGAGGGGGCTCGTTTCAGCCCCAGCATTTT; CDR3: CASSGGGGSFQPQHF
J: TRBJ2-7; V: TRBV27; size: .; D: TRBD1; DNA: TGTGCCAGCAGTGTGGCCGGGACAGAAGCCTACGAGCAGTACTTC; CDR3: CASSVAGTEAYEQYF
J: TRBJ2-2; V: TRBV5-1; size: .; D: .; DNA: TGCGCCAGCAGCTCTCTGCTGGCTGGGGGCTCCGGGGAGCTGTTTTTT; CDR3: CASSSLLAGGSGELFF
J: TRBJ1-6; V: TRBV18; size: .; D: .; DNA: TGTGCCAGCTCATACGAGATGAATAATTCACCCCTCCACTTT; CDR3: CASSYEMNNSPLHF
J: TRBJ1-2; V: TRBV18; size: .; D: .; DNA: TGTGCCAGCTCACCACAGGGCCAGCCTTACTATGGCTACACCTTC; CDR3: CASSPQGQPYYGYTF
J: TRBJ2-2; V: TRBV24-1; size: .; D: .; DNA: TGTGCCACCAGTGATCCTCAACCTGGGGAGCTGTTTTTT; CDR3: CATSDPQPGELFF
J: TRBJ2-1; V: TRBV21-1; size: .; D: .; DNA: TGTGCCAGCTCCCCAGAGCGACCAGACAATGAGCAGTTCTTC; CDR3: CASSPERPDNEQFF
J: TRBJ1-3; V: TRBV18; size: .; D: .; DNA: TGTGCCAGCTCGCCCGACTCTGGAAACACCATATATTTT; CDR3: CASSPDSGNTIYF